A selection of T cell receptor beta chains follows, all from one sample in a study of persistence of HIV-infected CD4 T cells. Method: immunoSEQ multiplex PCR; TCRdb's copy keeps in-frame clones and lacks some. Of roughly 35,000 clones in the sample, 75% to 85% were seen once. These receptors are not linked to any known antigen. The source was cultured CD4+ T cells from PBMCs, collected from a patient who received antiretroviral therapy. The receptor source for this set is an adult with HIV. The donor label of this sample is uncertain. CDR3s include the opening cysteine and the closing phenylalanine or tryptophan. D genes are given only for firm matches. Only part of the rows carry a size: once, few, many, or a class if the clone is expanded.

d_call	v_call	j_call	clone_size	cdr3_aa	cdr3_nt
NA	TRBV7-6	TRBJ2-2	NA	CASSLEPAGELFF	TGTGCCAGCAGCTTAGAGCCCGCCGGGGAGCTGTTTTTT
NA	TRBV29-1	TRBJ1-1	NA	CSVEGTVRTEAFF	TGCAGCGTTGAAGGGACAGTAAGAACTGAAGCTTTCTTT
TRBD1	TRBV6-5	TRBJ1-4	NA	CASRWRGQGNEKLFF	TGTGCCAGCAGGTGGCGGGGACAGGGAAATGAAAAACTGTTTTTT
NA	TRBV12-2	TRBJ1-2	NA	CASRLALAQGARGYTF	TGTGCAAGTCGCTTAGCGCTTGCGCAGGGGGCGCGAGGCTACACCTTC
NA	TRBV20-1	TRBJ2-4	NA	CSAPDLNIQYF	TGCAGTGCCCCGGACTTAAACATTCAGTACTTC
NA	TRBV15	TRBJ1-4	NA	CATSIGGRNEKLFF	TGTGCCACCAGCATAGGAGGGAGGAATGAAAAACTGTTTTTT
NA	TRBV5-1	TRBJ1-2	few	CASSPYPGANYGYTF	TGCGCCAGCAGTCCTTATCCGGGGGCGAACTATGGCTACACCTTC
TRBD1	TRBV6-5	TRBJ1-1	NA	CASKLGQGAFTEAFF	TGTGCCAGTAAATTAGGACAGGGGGCCTTCACTGAAGCTTTCTTT
NA	TRBV2	TRBJ1-1	NA	CASLIQMNTEAFF	TGTGCCAGCCTGATACAGATGAACACTGAAGCTTTCTTT
NA	TRBV10-3	TRBJ1-5	NA	CAIIKRGKSNQPQHF	TGTGCCATCATTAAGCGAGGGAAGAGCAATCAGCCCCAGCATTTT
TRBD1	TRBV10-3	TRBJ1-4	few	CAISESETGDEKLFF	TGTGCCATCAGTGAGTCGGAGACAGGGGATGAAAAACTGTTTTTT
TRBD1	TRBV27	TRBJ1-2	few	CASSLGTGGIYGYTF	TGTGCCAGCAGTTTAGGGACAGGCGGAATCTATGGCTACACCTTC
TRBD1	TRBV5-4	TRBJ2-7	NA	CASSSIDRGTYEQYF	TGTGCCAGCAGCTCAATAGACAGGGGCACCTACGAGCAGTACTTC
TRBD2	TRBV30	TRBJ2-4	NA	CAWSPSGGAHIQYF	TGTGCCTGGAGTCCTAGCGGGGGGGCCCACATTCAGTACTTC
NA	TRBV3-1/TRBV3-2	TRBJ1-2	NA	CASSQEGFYGYTF	TGTGCCAGCAGCCAAGAAGGCTTCTATGGCTACACCTTC